Presented here are 17 T cell receptor beta chains from one specimen sequenced in a study of CD8 T cells in ankylosing spondylitis. MiXCR was run by TCRdb on the 5' RACE reads, yielding one entry per CDR3 protein. The sample records around 300,000 distinct CDR3 sequences, roughly 14% being singletons. Sequenced: blood, either unsorted or a sorted T cell fraction (not recorded which). Receptors were obtained from a male donor with ankylosing spondylitis or in good health (not recorded which).

In this sample, this clonotype turned up a few times. The V gene is TRBV3-1, the J gene TRBJ2-3; D is unclear. Germline CDR1 LGHDT, CDR2 YNNKEL (reference sequence). The CDR3 is 14 amino acids. V was cut by 1 base and J by 7 bases, with 12 bases left in between. The CDR3 DNA follows: TGTGCCAGCAGCCAAGCCCAGATTGCCCATACGCAGTATTTT. This codes for CASSQAQIAHTQYF.

This clonotype was counted at least ten times. The CDR3 DNA sequence: TGTGCCAGCAGACAGGCCCCCGGGGGGGGGAATGAGCAGTTCTTC. This translates into CASRQAPGGGNEQFF. V usage is TRBV12-3 or TRBV12-4 and J usage is TRBJ2-1; 8 nucleotides agree with TRBD2. The V gene end was trimmed by 6 bases and the J gene end by 7 bases; junction bases not matched to a gene: 11. The CDR3 length is 15 residues.

In this sample, this clonotype turned up many times. The gene calls are TRBV7-9 and TRBJ2-1; no clear D. The V gene's germline CDR1 is SEHNR and CDR2 FQNEAQ (reference sequence). There are 12 residues in the CDR3. Trimming pared 1 base from V and 7 bases from J, leaving 5 bases between. CDR3 sequence reads: CASSLVGNEQFF. CDR3 nucleotide sequence: TGTGCCAGCAGCTTAGTAGGGAATGAGCAGTTCTTC.

The genes are TRBV29-1 and TRBJ1-1; D remains ambiguous. The germline gives CDR1 SQVTM, CDR2 ANQGSEA. The CDR3 length is 12 residues. V lost 4 bases and J 8 bases, leaving 14 bases between the germline ends. Here the CDR3 reads CSVVRVEAEAFF. The CDR3 DNA sequence: TGCAGCGTTGTACGGGTAGAAGCGGAAGCTTTCTTT.

The chain is built from TRBV20-1 and TRBJ2-3; D assignment may be TRBD1 or TRBD2 (5 bases each). The CDR3 is 11 residues long. Germline V gene data show CDR1 as DFQATT and CDR2 as SNEGSKA (reference sequence). V was pared by 7 bases and J by 3 bases, with 8 bases between. DNA of the CDR3: TGCAGTGGGGGGTGGACAGATACGCAGTATTTT. This gives the protein CSGGWTDTQYF.

This clonotype occurred many times. The J gene is TRBJ1-2, the V gene TRBV12-3 or TRBV12-4; D not certain. The length of the CDR3 is 15 residues. V lost 0 bases to trimming and J lost 0 bases, with 8 bases between them. CDR3 sequence: CASSLAASPNYGYTF. CDR3 DNA: TGTGCCAGCAGTTTAGCAGCCAGTCCTAACTATGGCTACACCTTC.

The chain links TRBV30 to TRBJ2-7; D may be TRBD2 (6 bases). The CDR3 runs to 12 residues. Trimming took off 3 bases at V and 2 bases at J, with 8 bases between the two ends. Germline assignment: CDR1 GTSNPN and CDR2 SVGIG (reference sequence). CDR3 sequence: CAWRGGTYEQYF. The CDR3 nucleotides are TGTGCCTGGAGGGGGGGAACCTACGAGCAGTACTTC.

This clonotype was seen more than once but under ten times. This rearrangement joins TRBV5-6 to TRBJ2-1; 8 bases are a match to TRBD1. The trim removed 0 bases at V and 0 bases at J, leaving 17 bases unmatched. There are 21 residues in the CDR3. CDR1 SGHDT and CDR2 YYEEEE come from the germline V gene. CDR3 loop: CASSLAPWSGGGLSSYNEQFF. The CDR3 DNA reads TGTGCCAGCAGCTTGGCTCCATGGTCAGGGGGCGGCCTTAGCTCCTACAATGAGCAGTTCTTC. The complete variable domain, with remaining parts taken from reference TRBV5-6 and TRBJ2-1, reads DAGVTQSPTHLIKTRGQQVTLRCSPKSGHDTVSWYQQALGQGPQFIFQYYEEEERQRGNFPDRFSGHQFPNYSSELNVNALLLGDSALYLCASSLAPWSGGGLSSYNEQFFGPGTRLTVL.

The V and J genes are TRBV29-1 and TRBJ2-7; TRBD1 matches at 7 bases. Germline-derived CDR1 and CDR2 are SQVTM and ANQGSEA. This CDR3 has 13 residues. With 6 bases clipped from V and 2 bases from J, the junction kept 7 bases outside the gene matches. The CDR3, as DNA: TGCAGCGTCAGCAGGGGGAGAGCCTACGAGCAGTACTTC. It yields the protein CSVSRGRAYEQYF.

The gene calls are TRBV5-1 and TRBJ2-1; TRBD1 agrees at 10 bases. This CDR3 contains 14 residues. Germline V gives CDR1 SGHRS, CDR2 YFSETQ. V was clipped by 4 bases and J by 8 bases; unmatched bases: 6. The CDR3 region is CASSRDRGADEQFF. The CDR3 DNA reads as TGCGCCAGCAGCCGGGACAGGGGAGCGGATGAGCAGTTCTTC.

The rearrangement links TRBV5-1 to TRBJ2-5; TRBD2 might be the D (5 bases). The V gene lost 2 bases and the J gene lost 9 bases, with 17 bases spanning the gap. There are 14 residues in the CDR3. The germline V gene encodes CDR1 SGHRS and CDR2 YFSETQ. This CDR3 is CASSLEDGLAAQYF. The CDR3 DNA reads TGCGCCAGCAGCTTAGAGGACGGACTCGCGGCCCAGTACTTC. Combining the CDR3 with reference TRBV5-1 and TRBJ2-5 gives the whole variable domain KAGVTQTPRYLIKTRGQQVTLSCSPISGHRSVSWYQQTPGQGLQFLFEYFSETQRNKGNFPGRFSGRQFSNSRSEMNVSTLELGDSALYLCASSLEDGLAAQYFGPGTRLLVL.

V and J are TRBV5-1 and TRBJ1-5; TRBD1 matches at 10 bases. There are 15 residues in the CDR3. V was pared by 4 bases and J by 4 bases, with 5 bases of the junction left unmatched. From germline, CDR1 is SGHRS and CDR2 YFSETQ. This chain's CDR3 is CASSPGTGENQPQHF. In DNA form, the CDR3 reads TGCGCCAGCAGCCCGGGGACAGGGGAGAATCAGCCCCAGCATTTT.

This clonotype was detected a few times. V usage is TRBV6-1 and J usage is TRBJ1-2, with D perhaps matching TRBD1 (5 bases). Germline V gene sequence: CDR1 MNHNS, CDR2 SASEGT. The ends were cut back, 8 bases at V and 6 bases at J, with 19 bases in the middle. This CDR3 region has 14 residues. CDR3 residues: CASARDGRYNGYTF. CDR3 DNA sequence: TGTGCCAGCGCTCGGGACGGTCGCTATAATGGCTACACCTTC.

This clonotype occurred a few times. The chain links TRBV5-1 to TRBJ2-3; D possibly corresponds to TRBD2 (7 bases). Trimming took 2 bases from V and 5 from J, leaving 12 bases between them. CDR1 is SGHRS, CDR2 YFSETQ, per germline. The CDR3 runs 14 residues. CDR3 sequence: CASSLGGGLDTQYF. The CDR3 DNA reads as TGCGCCAGCAGCTTAGGCGGGGGCCTAGATACGCAGTATTTT.

The sample holds many counts of this clonotype. CDR3 sequence: CASSSPKTGVYGYTF. The CDR3 DNA reads TGTGCCAGCAGTTCCCCAAAGACAGGGGTCTATGGCTACACCTTC. The V gene is TRBV5-6, the J gene TRBJ1-2; 8 positions match TRBD1. The CDR3 is made up of 15 amino acids. V dropped 5 bases and J dropped 4; count of bases not matched to a gene: 10. Germline lookup yields CDR1 SGHDT and CDR2 YYEEEE.

This clonotype came up a few times. The rearrangement uses TRBV2 and TRBJ1-6, with D possibly matching TRBD1 (6 bases). The CDR3 loop spans 14 amino acids. Germline CDR1 SNHLY, CDR2 FYNNEI. V lost 1 base to trimming and J lost 9 bases, with 10 bases between them. CDR3 nucleotides: TGTGCCAGCAGTGAAGGGACAGTCAGTTCACCCCTCCACTTT. Translating it yields CASSEGTVSSPLHF.

This clonotype showed up just once. Mismatch with germline at one junction end may stem from a read error. The chain uses TRBV4-1 and TRBJ2-2, with no clear D. This CDR3 comprises 16 residues. The germline V gene has CDR1 MGHRA and CDR2 YSYEKL. CDR3 in DNA: TGCGCCAGCAGCCCCCAAGTGAAGAGGAACAGCGGGGAGCTGTTTTTT. It translates to CASSPQVKRNSGELFF.